Listed below are T cell receptor beta chains from one sample, sequenced in a study of low-dose radiotherapy and immunotherapy resistance in tumors. Using its own MiXCR run on the reads, TCRdb lists one record per CDR3 protein. Counted here are approximately 90,000 distinct CDR3 sequences, 15% to 20% occurring once; the ten biggest clones make up less than 3.5%. Material: PBMCs, obtained before treatment. The receptor set was obtained from a male donor with prostate cancer. The CDR3 runs from the conserved cysteine through the conserved F or W. The D gene is left open where the match is weak. Part of the rows lack a size; the others show once, few, many or a class for expanded clones.

j_call d_call v_call clone_size cdr3_nt cdr3_aa
TRBJ2-5 NA TRBV5-4 many TGTGCCAGCAGCCTCTGGTCGGGAGAGACCCAGTACTTC CASSLWSGETQYF
TRBJ2-6 NA TRBV12-3/TRBV12-4 NA TGTGCCAGCAGTTCAGCCGAGGGAGGGGCCAACGTCCTGACTTTC CASSSAEGGANVLTF
TRBJ2-7 NA TRBV7-2 many TGTGCCAGCAGCGGTAGGGGGGCCCGAAGCTCCTACGAGCAGTACTTC CASSGRGARSSYEQYF
TRBJ2-1 TRBD1 TRBV29-1 many TGCAGCGTTGAAGCGGGACAGGGGTTAGGGGAGCAGTTCTTC CSVEAGQGLGEQFF
TRBJ2-1 TRBD1 TRBV18 many TGTGCCAGCTCACCCTCCATCTTGGGACAGGGCTACAATGAGCAGTTCTTC CASSPSILGQGYNEQFF
TRBJ2-2 TRBD2 TRBV3-1 many TGTGCCAGCAGCCAACCCCGACTAGCCAACACCGGGGAGCTGTTTTTT CASSQPRLANTGELFF
TRBJ1-1 NA TRBV6-2/TRBV6-3 many TGTGCCAGCAGTTACACAGGGTTTGGCACTGAAGCTTTCTTT CASSYTGFGTEAFF
TRBJ1-2 NA TRBV29-1 many TGCAGCGTCCCGGACGGCTATGGCTACACCTTC CSVPDGYGYTF
TRBJ2-5 NA TRBV5-1 few TGCGCCAGCAGCTTGAATGTTGGTAGCGAGGAGACCCAGTACTTC CASSLNVGSEETQYF
TRBJ1-1 TRBD1 TRBV20-1 few TGCAGTGCTCCCGGGACAGGGGGCTCCGTGGCGGGCACTGAAGCTTTCTTT CSAPGTGGSVAGTEAFF
TRBJ1-5 NA TRBV2 few TGTGCCAGCAGTGAAACAGGAACAGGGACGAAGCCCCAGCATTTT CASSETGTGTKPQHF
TRBJ2-2 TRBD1 TRBV12-3/TRBV12-4 many TGTGCCAGCAGTTTTTGGGGACAGGGGGTTGCCGGGGAGCTGTTTTTT CASSFWGQGVAGELFF
TRBJ2-7 NA TRBV7-9 many TGTGCCAGCAGCCCTAGGTCACACTCCTACGAGCAGTACTTC CASSPRSHSYEQYF
TRBJ1-4 NA TRBV20-1 many TGCAGTGCCAATGACGGCTCAACTAATGAAAAACTGTTTTTT CSANDGSTNEKLFF
TRBJ2-3 TRBD2 TRBV2 NA TGTGCCAGCACCTTACTAGCGGGGCCCACAGATACGCAGTATTTT CASTLLAGPTDTQYF
TRBJ1-5 NA TRBV5-1 many TGCGCCAGCAGCTTGGAGGGGGTTGCAAATCAGCCCCAGCATTTT CASSLEGVANQPQHF
TRBJ2-5 NA TRBV6-6 once NA CASTNQTSMYLCATKYGGGQTQYF
TRBJ1-6 TRBD1 TRBV20-1 many TGCAGTGCCAGACAGGGGCAGAATTCACCCCTCCACTTT CSARQGQNSPLHF
TRBJ1-5 NA TRBV18 many TGTGCCAGCTCCCGCGGACGGGATCAGCCCCAGCATTTT CASSRGRDQPQHF
TRBJ2-3 NA TRBV13 few TGTGCCAGCAGCTTAGAAGGCGGGGATACGCAGTATTTT CASSLEGGDTQYF
TRBJ2-7 NA TRBV18 many TGTGCCAGCTCACCACCGCGAGGGGCCGGGGAGCAGTACTTC CASSPPRGAGEQYF
TRBJ1-4 TRBD1 TRBV12-3/TRBV12-4 many TGTGCCAGCAGTTTATGGGGGCAGGGGGCCGAACTGTTTTTT CASSLWGQGAELFF
TRBJ2-3 NA TRBV4-2 many TGTGCCAGCAGCCTCGCGCGCCTTAGCCTAGATACGCAGTATTTT CASSLARLSLDTQYF
TRBJ2-1 NA TRBV3-1 many TGTGCCAGCAGCCAAATGCCGGGCAACAATGAGCAGTTCTTC CASSQMPGNNEQFF
TRBJ1-2 NA TRBV6-5 many TGTGCCAGCAGTCGAAACAGGGCCTTCGGAGGCTACACCTTC CASSRNRAFGGYTF
TRBJ1-4 TRBD1 TRBV3-1 NA TGTGCCAGCAGGAGGGGGCAAACTAATGAAAAACTGTTTTTT CASRRGQTNEKLFF
TRBJ2-1 TRBD2 TRBV5-1 many TGCGCCAGCAATCCGGTCCTAGCGGGGGGCAATGAGCAGTTCTTC CASNPVLAGGNEQFF
TRBJ2-1 NA TRBV6-6 many TGTGCCAGCAGTTTGAGACTGGATTCGCATGAGCAGTTCTTC CASSLRLDSHEQFF
TRBJ2-3 TRBD2 TRBV20-1 few TGCAGTGCTAGGCGCCAGACGACTAGCGGGGGGATGGATACGCAGTATTTT CSARRQTTSGGMDTQYF
TRBJ1-2 NA TRBV5-1 many TGCGCCAGCAGCCCAGGGGCCTCGGATAACTATGGCTACACCTTC CASSPGASDNYGYTF
TRBJ1-1 NA TRBV5-4 many TGTGCCAGCAGCTTGAGCCCGAACACTGAAGCTTTCTTT CASSLSPNTEAFF
TRBJ2-5 NA TRBV10-2 many TGCGCCAGCAGTGACCAACAAGAGACCCAGTACTTC CASSDQQETQYF
TRBJ2-3 NA TRBV28 many TGTGCCAGCACCCCCGGCAGGACAGATACGCAGTATTTT CASTPGRTDTQYF
TRBJ2-7 NA TRBV29-1 many TGCAGCGTTGAAAAGGGGGGGGTTGACGAGCAGTACTTC CSVEKGGVDEQYF
TRBJ2-3 TRBD2 TRBV15 many TGTGCCACCAGGGCTAGCGGGGGTGATACGCAGTATTTT CATRASGGDTQYF
TRBJ2-1 TRBD1 TRBV12-5 many TGTGCTAGTGCCGCGACAGGGACCGGTGACGATGAGCAGTTCTTC CASAATGTGDDEQFF
TRBJ2-7 NA TRBV20-1 NA TGCAGTGCTAGTGGGGCGGGTCACTACGAGCAGTACTTC CSASGAGHYEQYF
TRBJ1-2 TRBD1 TRBV7-9 many TGTGCCAGCAGCCCTCAGGGGGCCATTGGCTACACCTTC CASSPQGAIGYTF
TRBJ2-5 NA TRBV20-1 many TGCAGTGCTATAGGCGGCCAAGAGACCCAGTACTTC CSAIGGQETQYF
TRBJ2-7 NA TRBV6-5 many TGTGCCAGCAGCCCAGACCGGAGCTCCTACGAGCAGTACTTC CASSPDRSSYEQYF
TRBJ1-1 NA TRBV4-1 many TGCGCCAGCAGCCCTGGGGGGGGCAGGCTGAACACTGAAGCTTTCTTT CASSPGGGRLNTEAFF
TRBJ2-7 TRBD1 TRBV6-2/TRBV6-3 many TGTGCCAGCAGTCCGGGGGGACAGGGGAGATACGAGCAGTACTTC CASSPGGQGRYEQYF
TRBJ2-7 NA TRBV2 many TGTGCCAGCAGTAACGACCGGTGGACCTACGAGCAGTACTTC CASSNDRWTYEQYF
TRBJ2-3 TRBD1 TRBV28 NA TGTGCCAGCAGTGCAACAGGGGGTTGGACAGATACGCAGTATTTT CASSATGGWTDTQYF
TRBJ2-2 NA TRBV18 many TGTGCCAGCTCGCCGATGTGGGGTCGGAGCGGGGAGCTGTTTTTT CASSPMWGRSGELFF
TRBJ2-3 TRBD1 TRBV14 NA TGTGCCAGCAGCCAGGCCTTAGGGGGCGCAGGATCAGATACGCAGTATTTT CASSQALGGAGSDTQYF
TRBJ2-7 NA TRBV20-1 few TGCAGTGCTCCGAACGAGGCCTACGAGCAGTACTTC CSAPNEAYEQYF
TRBJ2-7 NA TRBV5-4 many TGTGCCAGCAGCTTGGCCCCTAGACCCCAGGGTTACGAGCAGTACTTC CASSLAPRPQGYEQYF
TRBJ1-2 TRBD1 TRBV6-2/TRBV6-3 many TGTGCCAGCAGTCCCTGGACAGGGCACGGCTATGGCTACACCTTC CASSPWTGHGYGYTF
TRBJ1-2 NA TRBV6-5 many TGTGCCAGCAGCCCAGGGGCCCCTAACTATGGCTACACCTTC CASSPGAPNYGYTF
TRBJ2-6 NA TRBV9 many TGTGCCAGCAGCGTTAGTAGCTCTGGGGCCAACGTCCTGACTTTC CASSVSSSGANVLTF